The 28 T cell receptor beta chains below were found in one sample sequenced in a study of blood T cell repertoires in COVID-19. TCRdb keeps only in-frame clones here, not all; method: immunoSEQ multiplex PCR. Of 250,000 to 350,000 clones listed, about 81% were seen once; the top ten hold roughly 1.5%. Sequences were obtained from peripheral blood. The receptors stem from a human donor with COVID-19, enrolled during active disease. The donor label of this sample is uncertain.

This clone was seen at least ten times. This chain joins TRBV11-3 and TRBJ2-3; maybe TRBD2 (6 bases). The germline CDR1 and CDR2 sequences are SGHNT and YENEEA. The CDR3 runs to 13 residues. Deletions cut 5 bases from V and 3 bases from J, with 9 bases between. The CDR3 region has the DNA TGTGCCAGCAGCCCCCGGGGGACAGATACGCAGTATTTT. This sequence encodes CASSPRGTDTQYF.

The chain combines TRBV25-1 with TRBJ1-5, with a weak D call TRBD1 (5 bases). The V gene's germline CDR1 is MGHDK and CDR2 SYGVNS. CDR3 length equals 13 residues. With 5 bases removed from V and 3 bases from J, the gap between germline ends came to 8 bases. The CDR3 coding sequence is TGTGCCAGCAGTCCGGGACTCAATCAGCCCCAGCATTTT. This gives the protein CASSPGLNQPQHF.

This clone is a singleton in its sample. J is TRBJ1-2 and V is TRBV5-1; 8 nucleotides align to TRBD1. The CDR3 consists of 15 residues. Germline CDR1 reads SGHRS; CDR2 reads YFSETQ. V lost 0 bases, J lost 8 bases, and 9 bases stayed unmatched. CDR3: CASSLATDRGRGYTF. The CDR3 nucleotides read TGCGCCAGCAGCTTGGCCACTGACAGGGGACGAGGCTACACCTTC.

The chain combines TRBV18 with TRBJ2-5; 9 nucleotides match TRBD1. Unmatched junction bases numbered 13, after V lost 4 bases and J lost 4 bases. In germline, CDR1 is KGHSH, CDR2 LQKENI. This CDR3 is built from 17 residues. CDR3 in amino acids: CASSQKETGGILETQYF. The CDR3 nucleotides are TGTGCCAGCTCACAAAAAGAGACAGGGGGAATCTTAGAGACCCAGTACTTC.

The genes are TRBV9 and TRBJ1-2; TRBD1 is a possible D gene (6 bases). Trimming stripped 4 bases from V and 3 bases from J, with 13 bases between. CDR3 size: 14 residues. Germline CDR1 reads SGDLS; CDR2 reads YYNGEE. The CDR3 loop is CASSPRGGDYGYTF. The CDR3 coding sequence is TGTGCCAGCAGCCCAAGAGGGGGGGACTATGGCTACACCTTC.

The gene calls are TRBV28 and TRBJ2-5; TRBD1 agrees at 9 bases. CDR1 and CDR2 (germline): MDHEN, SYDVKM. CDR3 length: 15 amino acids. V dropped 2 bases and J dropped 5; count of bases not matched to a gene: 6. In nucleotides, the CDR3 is TGTGCCAGCAGTTTAGGGACAGGGCGGAGGGAGACCCAGTACTTC. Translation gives CASSLGTGRRETQYF. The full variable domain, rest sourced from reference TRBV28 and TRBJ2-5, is DVKVTQSSRYLVKRTGEKVFLECVQDMDHENMFWYRQDPGLGLRLIYFSYDVKMKEKGDIPEGYSVSREKKERFSLILESASTNQTSMYLCASSLGTGRRETQYFGPGTRLLVL.

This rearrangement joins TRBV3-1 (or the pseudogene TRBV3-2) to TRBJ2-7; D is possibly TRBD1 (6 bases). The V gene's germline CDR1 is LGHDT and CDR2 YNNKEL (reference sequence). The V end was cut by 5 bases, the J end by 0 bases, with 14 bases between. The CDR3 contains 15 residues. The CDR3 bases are TGTGCCAGCAGCGTCCGGGACATTCTCTCCTACGAGCAGTACTTC. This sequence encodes CASSVRDILSYEQYF.

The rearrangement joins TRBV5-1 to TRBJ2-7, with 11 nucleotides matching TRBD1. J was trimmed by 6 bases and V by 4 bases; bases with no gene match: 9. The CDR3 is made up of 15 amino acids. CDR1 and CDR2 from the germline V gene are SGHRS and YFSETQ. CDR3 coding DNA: TGCGCCAGCAGCGCGTTGCCGGGACAGGGGGGCGAGCAGTACTTC. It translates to CASSALPGQGGEQYF.

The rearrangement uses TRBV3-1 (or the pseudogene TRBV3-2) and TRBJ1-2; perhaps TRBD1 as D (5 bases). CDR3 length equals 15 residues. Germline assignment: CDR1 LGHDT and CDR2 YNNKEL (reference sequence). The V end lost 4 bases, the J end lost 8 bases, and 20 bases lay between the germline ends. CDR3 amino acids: CASSPTGGVLGGYTF. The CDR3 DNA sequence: TGTGCCAGCAGCCCCACGGGGGGGGTCTTAGGGGGCTACACCTTC.

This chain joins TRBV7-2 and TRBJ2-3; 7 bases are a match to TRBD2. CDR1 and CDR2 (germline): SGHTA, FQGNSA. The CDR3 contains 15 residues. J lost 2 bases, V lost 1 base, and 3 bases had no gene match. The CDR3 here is CASSLERGYTDTQYF. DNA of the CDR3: TGTGCCAGCAGCTTAGAGCGGGGATACACAGATACGCAGTATTTT.

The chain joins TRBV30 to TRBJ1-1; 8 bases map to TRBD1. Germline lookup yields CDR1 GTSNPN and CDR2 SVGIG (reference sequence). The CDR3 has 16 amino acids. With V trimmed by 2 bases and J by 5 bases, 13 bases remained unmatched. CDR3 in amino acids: CAWSSPPGQVGTEAFF. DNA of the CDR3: TGTGCCTGGAGTTCACCCCCGGGACAGGTGGGGACTGAAGCTTTCTTT.

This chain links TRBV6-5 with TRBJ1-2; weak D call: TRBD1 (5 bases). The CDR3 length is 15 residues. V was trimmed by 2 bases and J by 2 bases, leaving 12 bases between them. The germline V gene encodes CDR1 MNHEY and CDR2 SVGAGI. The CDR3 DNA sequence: TGTGCCAGCAGTTACGGGGCCCGAGGCAACTATGGCTACACCTTC. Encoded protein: CASSYGARGNYGYTF.

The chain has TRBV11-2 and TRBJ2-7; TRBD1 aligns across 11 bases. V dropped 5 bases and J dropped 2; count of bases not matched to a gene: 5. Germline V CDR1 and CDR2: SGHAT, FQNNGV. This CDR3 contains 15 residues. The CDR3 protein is CASSAGTGGTYEQYF. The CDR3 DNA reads TGTGCCAGCAGCGCCGGGACAGGGGGAACCTACGAGCAGTACTTC.

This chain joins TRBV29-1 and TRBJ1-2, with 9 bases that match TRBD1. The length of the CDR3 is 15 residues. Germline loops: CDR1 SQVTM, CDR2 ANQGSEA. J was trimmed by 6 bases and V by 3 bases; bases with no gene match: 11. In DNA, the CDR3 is TGCAGCGTTGACGTAACGGGACAGGGAAGAGATGGCTACACCTTC. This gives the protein CSVDVTGQGRDGYTF.

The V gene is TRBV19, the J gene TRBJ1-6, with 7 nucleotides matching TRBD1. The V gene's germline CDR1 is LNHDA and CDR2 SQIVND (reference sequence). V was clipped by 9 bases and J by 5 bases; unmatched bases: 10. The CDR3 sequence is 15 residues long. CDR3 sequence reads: CASTETGMDNSPLHF. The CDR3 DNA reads TGTGCCAGCACCGAGACAGGGATGGATAATTCACCCCTCCACTTT.

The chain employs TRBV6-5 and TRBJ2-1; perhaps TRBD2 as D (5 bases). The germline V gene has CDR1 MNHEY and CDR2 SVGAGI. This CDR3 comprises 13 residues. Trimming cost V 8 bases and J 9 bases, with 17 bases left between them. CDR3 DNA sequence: TGTGCCAGCTTTGGCGGGTTCGGCATTGAGCAGTTCTTC. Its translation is CASFGGFGIEQFF.

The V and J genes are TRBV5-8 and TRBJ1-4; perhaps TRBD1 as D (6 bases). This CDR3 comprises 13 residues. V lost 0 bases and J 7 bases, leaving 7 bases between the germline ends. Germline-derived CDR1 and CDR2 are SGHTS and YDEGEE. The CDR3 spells CASSLVGAEKLFF. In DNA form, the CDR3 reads TGTGCCAGCAGCTTGGTGGGGGCTGAAAAACTGTTTTTT.

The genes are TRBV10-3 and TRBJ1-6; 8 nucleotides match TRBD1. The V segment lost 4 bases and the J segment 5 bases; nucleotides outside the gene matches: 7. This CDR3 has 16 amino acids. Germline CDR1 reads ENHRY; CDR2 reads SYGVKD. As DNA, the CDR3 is TGTGCCATCAGTGTCTCAGGGGGCGTGAATAATTCACCCCTCCACTTT. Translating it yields CAISVSGGVNNSPLHF.

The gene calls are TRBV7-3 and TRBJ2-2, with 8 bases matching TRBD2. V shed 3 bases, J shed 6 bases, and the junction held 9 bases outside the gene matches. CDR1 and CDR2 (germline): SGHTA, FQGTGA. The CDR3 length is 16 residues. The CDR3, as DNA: TGTGCCAGCAGCTTGAGATGGTCGGGAGGGCCCGGGGAGCTGTTTTTT. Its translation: CASSLRWSGGPGELFF. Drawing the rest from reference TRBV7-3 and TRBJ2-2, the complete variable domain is GAGVSQTPSNKVTEKGKYVELRCDPISGHTALYWYRQSLGQGPEFLIYFQGTGAADDSGLPNDRFFAVRPEGSVSTLKIQRTERGDSAVYLCASSLRWSGGPGELFFGEGSRLTVL.

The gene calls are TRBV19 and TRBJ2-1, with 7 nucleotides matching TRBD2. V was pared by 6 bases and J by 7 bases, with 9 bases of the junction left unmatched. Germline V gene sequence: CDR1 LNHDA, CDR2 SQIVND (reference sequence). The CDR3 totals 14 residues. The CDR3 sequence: CASSTSVLGNEQFF. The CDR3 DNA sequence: TGTGCCAGTAGCACTAGCGTTCTGGGAAATGAGCAGTTCTTC.

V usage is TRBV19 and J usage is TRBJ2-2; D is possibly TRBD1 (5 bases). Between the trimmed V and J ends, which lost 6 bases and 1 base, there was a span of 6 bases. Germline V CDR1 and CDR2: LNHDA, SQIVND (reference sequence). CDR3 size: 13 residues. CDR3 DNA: TGTGCCAGTAGGCAGGGGAACACCGGGGAGCTGTTTTTT. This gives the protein CASRQGNTGELFF.

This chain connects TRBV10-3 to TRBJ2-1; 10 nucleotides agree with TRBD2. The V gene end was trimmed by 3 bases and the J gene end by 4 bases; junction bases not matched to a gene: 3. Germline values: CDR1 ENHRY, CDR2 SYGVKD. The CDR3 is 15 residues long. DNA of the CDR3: TGTGCCATCAGTGACGCGACTAGCGGGTACAATGAGCAGTTCTTC. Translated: CAISDATSGYNEQFF.

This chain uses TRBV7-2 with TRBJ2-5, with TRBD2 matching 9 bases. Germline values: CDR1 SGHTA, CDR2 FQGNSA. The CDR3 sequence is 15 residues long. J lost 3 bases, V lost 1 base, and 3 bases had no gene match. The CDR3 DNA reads TGTGCCAGCAGCTTAGTGCGCGGGAGGGAAGAGACCCAGTACTTC. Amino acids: CASSLVRGREETQYF.

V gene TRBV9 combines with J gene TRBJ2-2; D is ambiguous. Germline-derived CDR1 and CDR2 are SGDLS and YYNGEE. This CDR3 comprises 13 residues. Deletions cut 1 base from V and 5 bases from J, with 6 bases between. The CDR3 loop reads CASSVLRTGELFF. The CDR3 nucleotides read TGTGCCAGCAGCGTACTGAGGACCGGGGAGCTGTTTTTT.

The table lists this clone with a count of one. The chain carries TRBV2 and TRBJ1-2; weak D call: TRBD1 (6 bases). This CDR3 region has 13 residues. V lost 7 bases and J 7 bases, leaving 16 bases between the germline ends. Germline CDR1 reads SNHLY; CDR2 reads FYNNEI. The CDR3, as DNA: TGTGCCAGCACTCTAGGGGGTAGTGGTGGCTACACCTTC. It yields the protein CASTLGGSGGYTF.

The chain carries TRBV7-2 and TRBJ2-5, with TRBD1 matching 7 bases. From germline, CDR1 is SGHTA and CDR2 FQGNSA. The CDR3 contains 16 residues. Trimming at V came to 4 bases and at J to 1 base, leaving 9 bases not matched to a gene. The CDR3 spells CASSWRGTAGQETQYF. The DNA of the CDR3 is TGTGCCAGCAGCTGGCGAGGGACAGCCGGCCAAGAGACCCAGTACTTC.

The CDR3 loop is CASSPSGGTGANVLTF. The DNA for the CDR3 is TGTGCCAGCTCACCCTCAGGGGGGACTGGGGCCAACGTCCTGACTTTC. The gene calls are TRBV18 and TRBJ2-6; tentative D call: TRBD1 (7 bases). Trimming took off 3 bases at V and 2 bases at J, with 11 bases between the two ends. Looked up from germline, CDR1 is KGHSH and CDR2 is LQKENI. The CDR3 is made up of 16 amino acids.

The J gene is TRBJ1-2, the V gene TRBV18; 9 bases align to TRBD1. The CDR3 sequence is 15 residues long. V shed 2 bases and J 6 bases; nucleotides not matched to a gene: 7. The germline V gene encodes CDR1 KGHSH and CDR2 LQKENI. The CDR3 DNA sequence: TGTGCCAGCTCACCAAGAGAACAGGGGGCGGATGGCTACACCTTC. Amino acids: CASSPREQGADGYTF. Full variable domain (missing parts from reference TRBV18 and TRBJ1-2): NAGVMQNPRHLVRRRGQEARLRCSPMKGHSHVYWYRQLPEEGLKFMVYLQKENIIDESGMPKERFSAEFPKEGPSILRIQQVVRGDSAAYFCASSPREQGADGYTFGSGTRLTVV.